The 28 T cell receptor beta chains reported below all come from one sample, sequenced in a study of OX40 agonist ivuxolimab in advanced cancers. Sequenced by immunoSEQ multiplex PCR; TCRdb stores in-frame clones only, minus some. Of 50,000 to 70,000 clones in the sample, approximately 93% were seen once. The specimen comprised CD4+ or CD8+ T cells sorted from blood, sampled in a trial of the OX40 agonist ivuxolimab. The receptors originated from an adult with an advanced solid tumor such as melanoma, head and neck, liver or kidney cancer.

The chain employs TRBV6-5 and TRBJ2-1; D gene ambiguous. The germline gives CDR1 MNHEY, CDR2 SVGAGI. The CDR3 totals 14 residues. The V gene lost 6 bases and the J gene lost 10 bases, with 19 bases spanning the gap. In DNA form, the CDR3 reads TGTGCCAGCAGGTCCGGACGGATCGCCCAGGAGCAGTTCTTC. Its translation is CASRSGRIAQEQFF.

The CDR3 bases are TGTGCCAGCAGCGCCGACAGGGGGGTAATGAAGGGCTACACCTTC. Its protein is CASSADRGVMKGYTF. The chain carries TRBV9 and TRBJ1-2; 9 bases agree with TRBD1. The CDR3 covers 15 residues. The V gene end was trimmed by 3 bases and the J gene end by 8 bases; junction bases not matched to a gene: 11. CDR1 and CDR2 (germline): SGDLS, YYNGEE.

This chain connects TRBV5-5 to TRBJ1-1; D gene ambiguous. V lost 5 bases and J 0 bases, leaving 5 bases between the germline ends. Germline V CDR1 and CDR2: SGHKS, YYEKEE (reference sequence). The CDR3 has 12 residues. The CDR3 DNA follows: TGTGCCAGCAGGGAATTGAACACTGAAGCTTTCTTT. Translation: CASRELNTEAFF.

The gene calls are TRBV19 and TRBJ2-1; 10 nucleotides agree with TRBD1. V was pared by 5 bases and J by 6 bases, with 10 bases of the junction left unmatched. The CDR3 runs to 16 residues. Germline-derived CDR1 and CDR2 are LNHDA and SQIVND (reference sequence). CDR3 sequence: CASSLIPGTGANEQFF. DNA of the CDR3: TGTGCCAGTAGTCTTATCCCCGGGACAGGGGCCAATGAGCAGTTCTTC.

V and J are TRBV28 and TRBJ1-2, with 7 bases matching TRBD1. This CDR3 is 16 amino acids long. The germline gives CDR1 MDHEN, CDR2 SYDVKM. Trimming at V came to 1 base and at J to 2 bases, leaving 7 bases not matched to a gene. CDR3 in amino acids: CASSLSGTDVNYGYTF. CDR3 in DNA: TGTGCCAGCAGTTTATCCGGGACAGACGTAAACTATGGCTACACCTTC.

CDR3 DNA sequence: TGTGCCAGCAGCCCTTTGGACGAGGGGTCTCAGCCCCAGCATTTT. Translation: CASSPLDEGSQPQHF. V gene TRBV4-2 combines with J gene TRBJ1-5, with D possibly matching TRBD1 (5 bases). V was cut by 4 bases and J by 6 bases, with 16 bases left in between. The CDR3 contains 15 residues. Germline lookup yields CDR1 LGHNA and CDR2 YNFKEQ.

The chain combines TRBV5-6 with TRBJ2-7; TRBD1 aligns across 8 bases. Losses at the gene ends were 0 bases for V and 4 bases for J; bases not matched to a gene: 0. This CDR3 is 13 amino acids long. Germline V gene data show CDR1 as SGHDT and CDR2 as YYEEEE. The CDR3 protein is CASSLGTGYEQYF. Here the CDR3 DNA reads TGTGCCAGCAGCTTGGGGACAGGGTACGAGCAGTACTTC.

This clone was detected only once. The chain recombines TRBV13 with TRBJ2-1; TRBD2 matches 9 bases. There are 13 residues in the CDR3. Germline CDR1 and CDR2: PRHDT and FYEKMQ (reference sequence). V lost 9 bases to trimming and J lost 7 bases; unmatched junction nucleotides: 7. The CDR3 DNA follows: TGTGCCAGTAGCGGGAGTCTGCCGAATGAGCAGTTCTTC. The encoded protein is CASSGSLPNEQFF.

Here the CDR3 DNA reads TGCAGCGACGGGGACACCTTGGCTGAAGCTTTCTTT. It encodes CSDGDTLAEAFF. This chain connects TRBV29-1 to TRBJ1-1, with D tentatively TRBD1 (6 bases). The V end was cut by 7 bases, the J end by 6 bases, with 15 bases between. The germline V gene encodes CDR1 SQVTM and CDR2 ANQGSEA. The CDR3 extends over 12 amino acids.

The chain recombines TRBV9 with TRBJ1-2; maybe TRBD1 (5 bases). Trimming took off 7 bases at V and 6 bases at J, with 10 bases between the two ends. This CDR3 comprises 11 residues. Germline assignment: CDR1 SGDLS and CDR2 YYNGEE. The chain's CDR3 is CASSWGDGYTF. DNA of the CDR3: TGTGCCAGCTCCTGGGGGGATGGCTACACCTTC.

This chain uses TRBV28 with TRBJ2-2, with D hard to call. CDR1 and CDR2 from the germline V gene are MDHEN and SYDVKM. The CDR3 is 13 residues long. V was cut by 4 bases and J by 6 bases, with 9 bases left in between. CDR3 in amino acids: CASSSAYSGELFF. CDR3 nucleotide sequence: TGTGCCAGCAGTTCAGCCTATTCCGGGGAGCTGTTTTTT.

The chain recombines TRBV4-3 with TRBJ1-2; D call uncertain. CDR1 and CDR2 from the germline V gene are LGHNA and YSLEER. CDR3 length: 16 amino acids. V lost 1 base and J lost 0, with 12 bases in between. CDR3 sequence reads: CASSQVYPQPNYGYTF. The CDR3 nucleotides are TGCGCCAGCAGCCAAGTATACCCGCAGCCTAACTATGGCTACACCTTC.

This chain joins TRBV5-6 and TRBJ2-1; 7 bases map to TRBD2. CDR3 length: 14 residues. Germline V gene sequence: CDR1 SGHDT, CDR2 YYEEEE. J gave up 6 bases and V 2 bases, and 5 bases lay outside the gene matches. The CDR3 loop reads CASSFIREGNEQFF. In DNA form, the CDR3 reads TGTGCCAGCAGCTTCATCAGGGAGGGCAATGAGCAGTTCTTC.

V is TRBV5-5 and J is TRBJ2-7, with 9 bases identical to TRBD2. With V trimmed by 5 bases and J by 0 bases, 9 bases remained unmatched. Germline CDR1 reads SGHKS; CDR2 reads YYEKEE (reference sequence). The CDR3 extends over 16 amino acids. CDR3 nucleotides: TGTGCCAGCAGGGCCGGGACTAGCCCGAGCTCCTACGAGCAGTACTTC. This translates into CASRAGTSPSSYEQYF.

The J gene is TRBJ2-7, the V gene TRBV5-6; 7 positions agree with TRBD1. This CDR3 comprises 14 residues. Unmatched junction bases numbered 9, after V lost 4 bases and J lost 5 bases. From germline, CDR1 is SGHDT and CDR2 YYEEEE. The CDR3: CASSTTGVRHEQYF. The CDR3 DNA is TGTGCCAGCAGCACAACAGGGGTCCGCCACGAGCAGTACTTC.

This clone was counted a single time. The rearrangement uses TRBV6-6 and TRBJ2-7, with D hard to call. The ends were cut back, 1 base at V and 3 bases at J, with 13 bases in the middle. This CDR3 comprises 15 residues. Germline V gives CDR1 MNHNY, CDR2 SVGAGI (reference sequence). CDR3 in amino acids: CASSYLEEDSYEQYF. The CDR3 DNA is TGTGCCAGCAGTTACTTGGAAGAAGATAGCTACGAGCAGTACTTC.

The genes are TRBV9 and TRBJ2-3; 8 bases line up with TRBD2. Losses at the gene ends were 0 bases for V and 3 bases for J; bases not matched to a gene: 6. Germline CDR1 reads SGDLS; CDR2 reads YYNGEE. The CDR3 contains 16 residues. As DNA, the CDR3 is TGTGCCAGCAGCGTAGGCCCGGGAGGGGGGACAGATACGCAGTATTTT. The encoded protein is CASSVGPGGGTDTQYF.

The V gene is TRBV25-1, the J gene TRBJ2-1; 7 bases map to TRBD1. Trimming removed 3 bases from V and 4 bases from J; junction bases left unmatched: 6. The CDR3 loop spans 15 amino acids. Looked up from germline, CDR1 is MGHDK and CDR2 is SYGVNS. The CDR3: CASSETGKTYNEQFF. The CDR3 DNA sequence: TGTGCCAGCAGTGAGACAGGGAAAACATACAATGAGCAGTTCTTC.

A single count supports this clone. The chain combines TRBV9 with TRBJ2-1; possible D gene TRBD1, 5 bases. V was trimmed by 4 bases and J by 13 bases, leaving 18 bases between them. Germline V gene data show CDR1 as SGDLS and CDR2 as YYNGEE. There are 13 residues in the CDR3. The CDR3 region is CASSLSDKRLQFF. In DNA form, the CDR3 reads TGTGCCAGCAGCCTTTCGGACAAGCGTTTACAGTTCTTC.

This clone was seen a handful of times. The V call is TRBV4-3, the J call TRBJ2-7; perhaps TRBD2 as D (5 bases). Germline V lookup: CDR1 LGHNA, CDR2 YSLEER. V lost 4 bases, J lost 3 bases, and 13 bases lay in between. The CDR3 has 14 amino acids. The CDR3 sequence: CASSPSASGYEQYF. Written as DNA, the CDR3 is TGCGCCAGCAGCCCGAGTGCCAGCGGCTACGAGCAGTACTTC.

V usage is TRBV7-9 and J usage is TRBJ2-5; 9 bases map to TRBD1. This CDR3 is built from 15 residues. V shed 5 bases and J 5 bases; nucleotides not matched to a gene: 9. Germline values: CDR1 SEHNR, CDR2 FQNEAQ (reference sequence). DNA for the CDR3: TGTGCCAGCAGCCAGGGACAGGGAGGATGGGAGACCCAGTACTTC. It is translated as CASSQGQGGWETQYF.

The chain recombines TRBV5-8 with TRBJ1-5; 7 positions agree with TRBD1. Germline V gene data show CDR1 as SGHTS and CDR2 as YDEGEE. Trimming cost V 4 bases and J 3 bases; bases outside gene matches: 7. This CDR3 comprises 15 residues. This chain's CDR3 is CASSESDRVNQPQHF. The CDR3 coding sequence is TGTGCCAGCAGCGAAAGCGACAGGGTCAATCAGCCCCAGCATTTT.

The chain uses TRBV4-3 and TRBJ2-1; D might be TRBD2 (6 bases). The V end lost 0 bases, the J end lost 3 bases, and 9 bases lay between the germline ends. From germline, CDR1 is LGHNA and CDR2 YSLEER. The CDR3 contains 15 residues. CDR3 coding DNA: TGCGCCAGCAGCCAAGATCCGGGAGTCTACAATGAGCAGTTCTTC. Translated, it gives CASSQDPGVYNEQFF.

The J gene is TRBJ1-1, the V gene TRBV29-1; D call uncertain. This CDR3 is 11 amino acids long. Germline CDR1 SQVTM, CDR2 ANQGSEA. The V end lost 6 bases, the J end lost 4 bases, and 9 bases lay between the germline ends. The CDR3 region has the DNA TGCAGCGTCTCTTGGGGCACTGAAGCTTTCTTT. Protein: CSVSWGTEAFF.

The chain links TRBV27 to TRBJ2-3; possible D gene TRBD1, 6 bases. Germline V gene lookup returns CDR1 MNHEY and CDR2 SMNVEV (reference sequence). The CDR3 has 13 residues. Trimming shortened V by 5 bases and J by 4 bases, and 10 bases separated the two germline ends. DNA of the CDR3: TGTGCCAGCAGTCACAGGGTCTCAGATACGCAGTATTTT. This encodes CASSHRVSDTQYF.

The gene calls are TRBV5-1 and TRBJ2-3, with D possibly TRBD2 on 5 matching bases. V was pared by 3 bases and J by 4 bases, with 27 bases between. This CDR3 is 19 amino acids long. CDR1 and CDR2 from the germline V gene are SGHRS and YFSETQ. The CDR3 bases are TGCGCCAGCAGCTGGAAATATGGTGGACTTAACCTCCCTCCAGATACGCAGTATTTT. It specifies CASSWKYGGLNLPPDTQYF.

This clone was found once. The genes are TRBV5-5 and TRBJ2-7; D gene uncertain. V lost 1 base and J lost 2, with 10 bases in between. Germline CDR1 is SGHKS and CDR2 is YYEKEE (reference sequence). The CDR3 is made up of 14 amino acids. The CDR3 DNA reads as TGTGCCAGCAGCTTGTATTCCGGAACCTACGAGCAGTACTTC. It translates to CASSLYSGTYEQYF. The full variable domain, its missing parts supplied by reference TRBV5-5 and TRBJ2-7, is DAGVTQSPTHLIKTRGQQVTLRCSPISGHKSVSWYQQVLGQGPQFIFQYYEKEERGRGNFPDRFSARQFPNYSSELNVNALLLGDSALYLCASSLYSGTYEQYFGPGTRLTVT.

The rearrangement joins TRBV27 to TRBJ1-1, with TRBD1 matching 7 bases. Germline V gene data show CDR1 as MNHEY and CDR2 as SMNVEV (reference sequence). V was clipped by 7 bases and J by 1 base; unmatched bases: 0. The CDR3 is 12 residues long. The CDR3 sequence is CASNRGNTEAFF. The CDR3 nucleotides read TGTGCCAGCAACAGGGGGAACACTGAAGCTTTCTTT.